This is a list of T cell receptor beta chains from one sample in a study of blood T cell repertoires in COVID-19. This table comes from immunoSEQ multiplex PCR, and its TCRdb copy is limited to in-frame clones, with some not included. The data hold roughly 250,000 clones, with around 90% observed a single time. The sample was PBMCs or T cells enriched from blood (not recorded which). Source of these receptors: a woman aged 45-59 years who had recovered from COVID-19. The CDR3 runs from the conserved cysteine through the conserved F or W. Fields, in order: V gene, J gene, D gene, clone size, CDR3 DNA, CDR3 protein. D genes are given only for firm matches. A row's size may be missing; if present it is once, few, many or a size class.

>TRBV24-1|TRBJ1-2|-|-
TGTGCCACCAGCGGAGGGGGGGTCATTGGCTACACCTTC
CATSGGGVIGYTF
>TRBV10-3|TRBJ2-2|TRBD1|-
TGTGCCACAGGGGGCGTCCCCGGGGAGCTGTTTTTT
CATGGVPGELFF
>TRBV9|TRBJ1-1|-|-
TGTGCCAGCAGACTGGTTCAGGCGAACACTGAAGCTTTCTTT
CASRLVQANTEAFF
>TRBV7-8|TRBJ1-5|-|-
TGTGCCAGCAGCATCAGGGGATTGGGACAGCCCCAGCATTTT
CASSIRGLGQPQHF
>TRBV5-1|TRBJ2-7|-|-
TGCGCCAGCAGCTTCAGACAGAGTTCAAGCTCCTACGAGCAGTACTTC
CASSFRQSSSSYEQYF
>TRBV6-1|TRBJ2-7|TRBD2|-
TGTGCCAGCAGTGAAATTAGCGGGAGGTTCTCGACATTTGGGCAGTACTTC
CASSEISGRFSTFGQYF
>TRBV6-5|TRBJ1-2|TRBD1|-
TGTGCCAGCAGTATTTACAGGGGTGTAGACTATGGCTACACCTTC
CASSIYRGVDYGYTF
>TRBV7-3|TRBJ2-6|-|-
TGTGCCAGCAGCTTAGGGGTAGGGGCATCCTCCACCGGGGCCAACGTCCTGACTTTC
CASSLGVGASSTGANVLTF
>TRBV6-6|TRBJ2-7|TRBD1|-
TGTGCCAGCAGTTACTCGTCCGGGACAGCCTCCTACGAGCAGTACTTC
CASSYSSGTASYEQYF
>TRBV6-2/TRBV6-3|TRBJ1-2|-|-
TGTGCCAGCAGTTACTTGAAGAGGGACATCTATGGCTACACCTTC
CASSYLKRDIYGYTF
>TRBV6-1|TRBJ2-3|TRBD1|-
TGTGCCAGCAGTGGACGGACAGGGGGTCCAACAGATACGCAGTATTTT
CASSGRTGGPTDTQYF
>TRBV28|TRBJ1-6|TRBD1|few
TGTGCCAGCAGTTATCCTGACCAGGGGGAGTCACCCCTCCACTTT
CASSYPDQGESPLHF
>TRBV27|TRBJ1-2|-|-
TGTGCCAGCAGCCTTAGGGGGGGAGCGGGGGTTGGTGGCTACACCTTC
CASSLRGGAGVGGYTF
>TRBV7-7|TRBJ2-1|TRBD2|-
TGTGCTAGCAGCTCCGCAGCGGGAGTTTCCTACAATGAGCAGTTCTTC
CASSSAAGVSYNEQFF
>TRBV4-2|TRBJ2-7|TRBD2|-
TGTGCCAGCAGCCAAGATAGAGCGGGACCCTACGAGCAGTACTTC
CASSQDRAGPYEQYF
>TRBV20-1|TRBJ2-7|-|-
TGCAGTGCTAGAGGAGCTCACGAGCAGTACTTC
CSARGAHEQYF
>TRBV27|TRBJ1-5|-|-
TGTGCCAGCAGTGTCCGGGACACTGAGCAGCCCCAGCATTTT
CASSVRDTEQPQHF
>TRBV5-1|TRBJ2-2|-|-
TGCGCCAGCATGCTACTAGCCGGCACCGGGGAGCTGTTTTTT
CASMLLAGTGELFF
>TRBV15|TRBJ1-4|-|-
TGTGCCACCAAACAACAGGGAGCTCTGACAACTAATGAAAAACTGTTTTTT
CATKQQGALTTNEKLFF
>TRBV5-1|TRBJ1-1|-|-
TGCGCCAGCAGCTTGGTCGGGGGGAACACTGAAGCTTTCTTT
CASSLVGGNTEAFF
>TRBV6-4|TRBJ2-3|-|-
TGTGCCAGCAGTGAGGAACTAAGCACAGATACGCAGTATTTT
CASSEELSTDTQYF
>TRBV3-1/TRBV3-2|TRBJ1-1|-|-
TGTGCCAGCAGCCAGGCTGCCCACAGCTACACTGAAGCTTTCTTT
CASSQAAHSYTEAFF
>TRBV7-2|TRBJ1-3|TRBD1|few
TGTGCCAGCAGCCCCTCTATGGGACAGCTATCTGGAAACACCATATATTTT
CASSPSMGQLSGNTIYF
>TRBV29-1|TRBJ1-1|-|-
TGCAGCGTTGCGGGAACTGAAGCTTTCTTT
CSVAGTEAFF
>TRBV15|TRBJ1-2|-|-
TGTGCCACCAGCAGAGTCGGCAGCGTTAACTATGGCTACACCTTC
CATSRVGSVNYGYTF
>TRBV24-1|TRBJ2-5|TRBD1|-
TGTGCCACCAGTGATGCGCCGGGACAGGGGGCACTAGTTGTCGGGGCCCAGTACTTC
CATSDAPGQGALVVGAQYF
>TRBV5-1|TRBJ1-1|TRBD1|-
TGCGCCAGCAGCTGGGGGACAGGGGGGACTAGGGAAGCTTTCTTT
CASSWGTGGTREAFF
>TRBV19|TRBJ1-1|TRBD1|-
TGTGCCAGTAGTAACACAGGGGCGTTGAACACTGAAGCTTTCTTT
CASSNTGALNTEAFF
>TRBV19|TRBJ1-4|-|-
TGTGCCAGTAGTATAGATCGTGCGGAACTGTTTTTT
CASSIDRAELFF
>TRBV25-1|TRBJ1-6|-|-
TGTGCCAGCAGTGAAATGGGGACTGCTGCTTCACCCCTCCACTTT
CASSEMGTAASPLHF
>TRBV27|TRBJ1-2|-|few
TGTGCCAGCAGTTCGGGTGGCTATGGCTACACCTTC
CASSSGGYGYTF
>TRBV7-3|TRBJ2-3|TRBD2|-
TGTGCCAGCAGCCCTACTAGCGGATCTCTTCTTAGCACAGATACGCAGTATTTT
CASSPTSGSLLSTDTQYF
>TRBV11-2|TRBJ1-2|TRBD1|-
TGTGCCAGCAGCCAACGAGGACAGGGGGCGTTCTATGGCTACACCTTC
CASSQRGQGAFYGYTF
>TRBV28|TRBJ2-2|-|-
TGTGCCAGCTACCGAAGAACTGGGGAGCTGTTTTTT
CASYRRTGELFF
>TRBV11-2|TRBJ2-5|-|-
TGTGCCAGCAGCTTATATCAGTATGACCAAGAGACCCAGTACTTC
CASSLYQYDQETQYF
>TRBV5-4|TRBJ2-1|TRBD1|-
TGTGCCAGCAGCCTGACAGGGGAAGGATTGGAGCAGTTCTTC
CASSLTGEGLEQFF
>TRBV7-3|TRBJ1-2|TRBD1|once
TGTGCCAGCAGCTTGACAGGGGTGGGCTATGGCTACACCTTC
CASSLTGVGYGYTF
>TRBV29-1|TRBJ1-3|-|-
TGCAGCGGAGACAGGCTCTCTGGAAACACCATATATTTT
CSGDRLSGNTIYF
>TRBV24-1|TRBJ2-5|TRBD1|-
TGTGCCACCAGTGATTTCCCCAATCCGGGGGACAGGGGGCGGGAGACCCAGTACTTC
CATSDFPNPGDRGRETQYF
>TRBV19|TRBJ1-4|-|-
TGTGCCAGTAGTATCAGCGGGGGGGACGAAAAACTGTTTTTT
CASSISGGDEKLFF
>TRBV24-1|TRBJ2-7|-|-
TGTGCCACCAGTTCGGACATAACTTACGAGCAGTACTTC
CATSSDITYEQYF
>TRBV6-6|TRBJ1-5|-|-
TGTGCCAGCAGTTACTTCGGTACAGGGAATCAGCCCCAGCATTTT
CASSYFGTGNQPQHF
>TRBV19|TRBJ1-1|TRBD1|-
TGTGCCAGTAGTAGGAGGACAGGGAACACTGAAGCTTTCTTT
CASSRRTGNTEAFF
>TRBV3-1/TRBV3-2|TRBJ2-5|TRBD2|-
TGTGCCAGCAGCCAAGAACTAGCGGGAGGTGAGACCCAGTACTTC
CASSQELAGGETQYF
>TRBV11-2|TRBJ1-5|-|-
TGTGCCAGCAGCTTACGGGAGGATCAGCCCCAGCATTTT
CASSLREDQPQHF
>TRBV28|TRBJ1-2|-|-
TGTGCCAGCAGTTTATTTAAGGCTAGGGGCAACATTAACTATGGCTACACCTTC
CASSLFKARGNINYGYTF
>TRBV7-3|TRBJ2-7|TRBD1|-
TGTGCCAGCAGCCAGACAGGGGGCGAGCAGTACTTC
CASSQTGGEQYF
>TRBV4-3|TRBJ1-6|-|-
TGCGCCAGCAGCCAAGATGGTACGGGTGGTTCACCCCTCCACTTT
CASSQDGTGGSPLHF
>TRBV6-5|TRBJ2-7|-|-
TGTGCCACCCTGCCTCTAGCCCCCAGCTACGAGCAGTACTTC
CATLPLAPSYEQYF